This TCR beta chain was profiled in a study of T-cell memory formation after mild COVID-19. Study-wide context: In these data, TCR clusters were largely donor specific.

In germline, CDR1 is SGHNT, CDR2 YENEEA. The V end was cut by 6 bases, the J end by 0 bases, with 12 bases between. This CDR3 contains 15 residues. TCRdb used MiXCR to reprocess the 5' RACE reads, holding one entry per CDR3 protein. The sample shows 250,000 to 300,000 distinct CDR3 sequences, roughly 18% of them seen only once. The receptor's source is a man between 18 and 29 years old who had mild COVID-19 (a few samples of this study predate the infection). Cell type and time point are not known. Sequencing was carried out using PBMCs or a T cell subset sorted from them (not recorded which). J is TRBJ2-1 and V is TRBV11-3; D unresolved. The DNA of the CDR3 is TGTGCCAGCAGTTCCGGAGCCAGCTCCTACAATGAGCAGTTCTTC. This translates into CASSSGASSYNEQFF.